This T cell receptor beta chain was documented in a study of blood T cell repertoires in COVID-19. Study context: COVID-19 samples from acute and convalescent phases originated in the United States, Italy and Spain. T cells, B-cell-depleted T cells, or PBMCs provided the cDNA or gDNA that served as material.

Germline CDR1 is MNHEY and CDR2 is SVGAGI. V lost 1 base to trimming and J lost 1 base, with 10 bases between them. This CDR3 is 15 amino acids long. Per the original data handling: Reference gene primer amplification gave nucleated cell count estimates. The assay was immunoSEQ multiplex PCR, and TCRdb's table has in-frame clones only and misses some. V, J and clone size were drawn from that table, and D and trimming were deduced from the DNA. This sample has about 120,000 clones, with 75% to 90% found just once. The TCR originated in a man aged 70 or older with active or convalescent COVID-19. Sequenced: peripheral blood. J is TRBJ1-1 and V is TRBV6-5; possibly TRBD1 for D (5 bases). The CDR3 loop is CASSYLGGWNTEAFF. In nucleotides, the CDR3 is TGTGCCAGCAGTTACTTGGGGGGATGGAACACTGAAGCTTTCTTT.